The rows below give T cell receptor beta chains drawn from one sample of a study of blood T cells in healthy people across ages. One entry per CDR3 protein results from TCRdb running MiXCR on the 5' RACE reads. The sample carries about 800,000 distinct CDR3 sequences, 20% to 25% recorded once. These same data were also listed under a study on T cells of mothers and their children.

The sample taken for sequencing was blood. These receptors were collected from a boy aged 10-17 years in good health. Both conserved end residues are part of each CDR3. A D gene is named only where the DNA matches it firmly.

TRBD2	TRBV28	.	CASSPLFELAGGNNEQFF
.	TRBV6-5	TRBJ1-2	CASSYSIGRGGYTF
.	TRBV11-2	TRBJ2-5	CASSLVGGQGATQYF
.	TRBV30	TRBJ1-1	CAWRVAGYTEAFF
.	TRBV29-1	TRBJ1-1	CSVDVGGTEAFF
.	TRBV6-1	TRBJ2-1	CASSEGPSGYNEQFF
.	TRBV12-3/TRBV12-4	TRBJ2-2	CASSLPGGPGELFF
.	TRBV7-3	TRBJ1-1	CASSLSGSTEAFF
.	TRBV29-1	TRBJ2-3	CSVDQVSTDTQYF
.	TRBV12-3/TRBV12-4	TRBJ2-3	CASSLRGGGSTDAQYF
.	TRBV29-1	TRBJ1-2	CSVAPGTNYGYTF
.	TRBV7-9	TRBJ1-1	CASSLSITEAFF
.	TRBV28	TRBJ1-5	CASSLRGNPPQHF
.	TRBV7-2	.	CASSLARPLSGETQYF
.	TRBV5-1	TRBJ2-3	CASSAGRSTDTQYF
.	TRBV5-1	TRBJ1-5	CASSPGVGRDQPQHF
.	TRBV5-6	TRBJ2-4	CASSLAPGKKNIQYF
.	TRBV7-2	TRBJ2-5	CASSLEDWIQETQYF
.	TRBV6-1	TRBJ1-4	CASSEGIDDEKLFF
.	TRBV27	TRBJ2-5	CASRPLDGYQETQYF
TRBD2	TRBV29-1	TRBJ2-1	CSVEDPSGGYNEQFF
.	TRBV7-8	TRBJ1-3	CASSLDGLLANTIYF
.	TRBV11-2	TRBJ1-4	CASSPPGTEKLFF
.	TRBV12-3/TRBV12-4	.	CASRNPPMDEQFF
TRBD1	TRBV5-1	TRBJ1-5	CASSWEGARNQPQHF
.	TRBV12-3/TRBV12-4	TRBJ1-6	CASSLGGGENSPLHF
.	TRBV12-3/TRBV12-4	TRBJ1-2	CASSLEGVDYGYTF